Detailed here is one T cell receptor beta chain. The sample belongs to a study of blood T cells in healthy people across ages. Trimming stripped 1 base from V and 11 bases from J, with 23 bases between. Germline-derived CDR1 and CDR2 are MGHRA and YSYEKL. The CDR3 has 16 residues. Alongside a J-beta primer mix, a sample-barcoded 5' primer served in a second PCR lasting roughly 6 to 11 cycles. TCRdb reprocessed the 5' RACE reads via MiXCR and lists one record per CDR3 protein. The sample contains some 370,000 distinct CDR3 sequences, more than 45% of which appear only once. The source of this sequence is a man aged 60 to 75 in good health. Material: blood. The V and J genes are TRBV4-1 and TRBJ2-5; D might be TRBD2 (6 bases). The CDR3 sequence is CASSQATRGGYNEQYF. For the CDR3, the DNA is TGCGCCAGCAGCCAAGCGACGCGGGGCGGTTACAATGAGCAGTACTTC.